The clone carrying this T cell receptor (beta chain) was recorded at least ten times. Diagnoses were established using clinical symptoms, serum thyroxine and TRAb, thyroid ultrasound and orbital computed tomography. The V gene's germline CDR1 is SGHAT and CDR2 FQNNGV. The CDR3 extends over 18 amino acids. V lost 5 bases and J 2 bases, leaving 22 bases between the germline ends. This specimen belongs to a study of T cells in Graves' hyperthyroidism and ophthalmopathy. Authors of the study amplified TCR beta CDR3 regions from RNA transcripts. A set of HTBI primers served as the primers for a first-round RT-PCR of the TCR CDR3. TCRdb redid the calling of the multiplex PCR reads with MiXCR, one entry per CDR3 protein. The profile shows about 520,000 distinct CDR3 sequences, roughly 24% of them singletons.

This clonotype was obtained from a woman aged 30 to 39 with Graves' ophthalmopathy. The V call is TRBV11-2, the J call TRBJ2-4; D possibly corresponds to TRBD1 (5 bases). Sample: blood. The CDR3 loop is CASSPLSFRQGTKNIQYF. For the CDR3, the DNA is TGTGCCAGCAGCCCCTTGAGTTTTCGTCAGGGAACCAAAAACATTCAGTACTTC.